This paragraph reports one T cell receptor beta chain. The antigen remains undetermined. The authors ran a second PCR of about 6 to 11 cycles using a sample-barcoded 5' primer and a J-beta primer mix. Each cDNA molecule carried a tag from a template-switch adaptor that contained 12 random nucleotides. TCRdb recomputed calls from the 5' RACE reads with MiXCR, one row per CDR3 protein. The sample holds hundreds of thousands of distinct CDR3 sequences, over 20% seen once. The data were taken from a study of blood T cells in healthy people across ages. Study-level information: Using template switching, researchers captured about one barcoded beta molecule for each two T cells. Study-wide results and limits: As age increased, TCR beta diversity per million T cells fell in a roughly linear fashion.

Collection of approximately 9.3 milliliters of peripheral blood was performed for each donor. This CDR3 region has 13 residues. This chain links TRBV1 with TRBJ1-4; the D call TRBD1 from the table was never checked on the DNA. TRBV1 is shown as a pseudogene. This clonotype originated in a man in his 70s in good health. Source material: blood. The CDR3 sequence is CTSSQESGGKLFF. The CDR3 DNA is TGCACCAGCAGCCAAGAATCAGGGGGAAAACTGTTTTTT.